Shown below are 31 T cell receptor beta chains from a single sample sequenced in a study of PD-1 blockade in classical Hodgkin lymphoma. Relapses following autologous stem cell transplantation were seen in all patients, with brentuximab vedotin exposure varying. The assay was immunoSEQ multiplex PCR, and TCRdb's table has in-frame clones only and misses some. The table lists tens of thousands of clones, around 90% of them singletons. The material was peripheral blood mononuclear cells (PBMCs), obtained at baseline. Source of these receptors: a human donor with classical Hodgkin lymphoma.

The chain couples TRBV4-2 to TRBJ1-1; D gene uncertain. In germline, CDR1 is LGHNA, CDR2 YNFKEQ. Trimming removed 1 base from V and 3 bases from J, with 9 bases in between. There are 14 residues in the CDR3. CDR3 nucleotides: TGTGCCAGCAGCCAAGTCCCCAAAGACACTGAAGCTTTCTTT. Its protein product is CASSQVPKDTEAFF.

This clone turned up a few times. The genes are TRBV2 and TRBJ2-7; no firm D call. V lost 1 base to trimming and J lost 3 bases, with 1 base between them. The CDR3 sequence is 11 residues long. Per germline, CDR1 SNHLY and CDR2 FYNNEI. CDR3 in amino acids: CASSEVYEQYF. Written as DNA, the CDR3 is TGTGCCAGCAGTGAAGTCTACGAGCAGTACTTC.

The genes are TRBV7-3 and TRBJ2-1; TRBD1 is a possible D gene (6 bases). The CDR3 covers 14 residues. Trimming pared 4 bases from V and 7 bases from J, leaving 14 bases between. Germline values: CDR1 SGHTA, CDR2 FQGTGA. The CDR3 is CASSSDPGANEQFF. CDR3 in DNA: TGTGCCAGCAGCTCGGATCCAGGGGCAAATGAGCAGTTCTTC.

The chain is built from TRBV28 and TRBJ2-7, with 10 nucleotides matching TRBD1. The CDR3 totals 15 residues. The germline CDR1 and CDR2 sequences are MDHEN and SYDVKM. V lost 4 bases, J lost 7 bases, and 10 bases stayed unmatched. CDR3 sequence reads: CASSSPDRGHREQYF. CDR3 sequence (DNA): TGTGCCAGCAGTTCCCCAGACAGGGGGCATAGGGAGCAGTACTTC.

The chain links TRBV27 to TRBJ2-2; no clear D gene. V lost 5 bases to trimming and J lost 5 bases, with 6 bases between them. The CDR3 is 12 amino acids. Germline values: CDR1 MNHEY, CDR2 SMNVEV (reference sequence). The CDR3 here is CASSILTGELFF. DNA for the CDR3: TGTGCCAGCAGTATTCTGACCGGGGAGCTGTTTTTT.

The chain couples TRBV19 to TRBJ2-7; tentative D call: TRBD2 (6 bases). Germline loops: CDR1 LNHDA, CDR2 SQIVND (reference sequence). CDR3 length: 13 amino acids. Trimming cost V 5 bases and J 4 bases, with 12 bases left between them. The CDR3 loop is CASSPSGGYEQYF. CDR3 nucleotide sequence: TGTGCCAGTAGTCCCAGTGGGGGGTACGAGCAGTACTTC.

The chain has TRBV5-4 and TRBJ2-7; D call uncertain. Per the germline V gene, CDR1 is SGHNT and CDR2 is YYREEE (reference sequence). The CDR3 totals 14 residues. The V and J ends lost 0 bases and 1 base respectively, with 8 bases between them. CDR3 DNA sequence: TGTGCCAGCAGCTTGGGAGCTCCTTCCTACGAGCAGTACTTC. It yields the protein CASSLGAPSYEQYF. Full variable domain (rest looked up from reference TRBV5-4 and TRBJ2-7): ETGVTQSPTHLIKTRGQQVTLRCSSQSGHNTVSWYQQALGQGPQFIFQYYREEENGRGNFPPRFSGLQFPNYSSELNVNALELDDSALYLCASSLGAPSYEQYFGPGTRLTVT.

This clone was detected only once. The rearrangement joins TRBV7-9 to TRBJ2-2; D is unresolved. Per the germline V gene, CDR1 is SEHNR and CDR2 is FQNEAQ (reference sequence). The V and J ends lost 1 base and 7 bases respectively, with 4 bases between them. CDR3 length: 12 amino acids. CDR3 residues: CASSLGLGELFF. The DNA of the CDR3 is TGTGCCAGCAGCTTAGGTCTCGGGGAGCTGTTTTTT.

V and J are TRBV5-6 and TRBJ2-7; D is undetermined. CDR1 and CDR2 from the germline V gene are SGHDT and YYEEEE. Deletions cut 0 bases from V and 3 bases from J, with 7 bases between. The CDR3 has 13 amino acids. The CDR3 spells CASSLGRIYEQYF. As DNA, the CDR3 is TGTGCCAGCAGCTTGGGACGGATCTACGAGCAGTACTTC. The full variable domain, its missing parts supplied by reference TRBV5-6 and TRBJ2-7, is DAGVTQSPTHLIKTRGQQVTLRCSPKSGHDTVSWYQQALGQGPQFIFQYYEEEERQRGNFPDRFSGHQFPNYSSELNVNALLLGDSALYLCASSLGRIYEQYFGPGTRLTVT.

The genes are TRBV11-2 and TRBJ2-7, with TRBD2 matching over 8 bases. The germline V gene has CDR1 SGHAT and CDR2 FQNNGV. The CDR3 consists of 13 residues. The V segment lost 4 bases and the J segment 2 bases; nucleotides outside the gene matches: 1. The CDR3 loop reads CASSSGLAYEQYF. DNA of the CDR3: TGTGCCAGCAGCTCGGGACTAGCCTACGAGCAGTACTTC. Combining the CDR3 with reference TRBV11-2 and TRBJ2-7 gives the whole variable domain EAGVAQSPRYKIIEKRQSVAFWCNPISGHATLYWYQQILGQGPKLLIQFQNNGVVDDSQLPKDRFSAERLKGVDSTLKIQPAKLEDSAVYLCASSSGLAYEQYFGPGTRLTVT.

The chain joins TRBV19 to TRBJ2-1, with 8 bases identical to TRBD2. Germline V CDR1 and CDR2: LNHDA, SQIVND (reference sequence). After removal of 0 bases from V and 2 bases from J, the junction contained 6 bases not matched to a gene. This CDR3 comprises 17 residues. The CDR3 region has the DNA TGTGCCAGTAGTATAGATCCCAGCGGGGGCCCCTACAATGAGCAGTTCTTC. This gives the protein CASSIDPSGGPYNEQFF. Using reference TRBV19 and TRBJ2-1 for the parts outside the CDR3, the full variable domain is DGGITQSPKYLFRKEGQNVTLSCEQNLNHDAMYWYRQDPGQGLRLIYYSQIVNDFQKGDIAEGYSVSREKKESFPLTVTSAQKNPTAFYLCASSIDPSGGPYNEQFFGPGTRLTVL.

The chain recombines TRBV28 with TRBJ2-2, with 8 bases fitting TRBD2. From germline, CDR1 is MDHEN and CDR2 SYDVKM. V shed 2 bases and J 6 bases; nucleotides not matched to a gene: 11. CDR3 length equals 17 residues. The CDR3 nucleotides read TGTGCCAGCAGTTTAAGGCCCGCGGGACTAGGAGCCGGGGAGCTGTTTTTT. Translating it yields CASSLRPAGLGAGELFF.

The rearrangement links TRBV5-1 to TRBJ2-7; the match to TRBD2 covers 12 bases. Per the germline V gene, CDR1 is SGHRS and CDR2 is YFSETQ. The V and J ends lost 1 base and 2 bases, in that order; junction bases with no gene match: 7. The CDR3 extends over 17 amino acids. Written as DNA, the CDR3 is TGCGCCAGCAGCTTGAGGACTAGCGGGGAAGTAGCCTACGAGCAGTACTTC. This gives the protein CASSLRTSGEVAYEQYF. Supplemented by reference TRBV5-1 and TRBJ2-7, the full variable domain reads KAGVTQTPRYLIKTRGQQVTLSCSPISGHRSVSWYQQTPGQGLQFLFEYFSETQRNKGNFPGRFSGRQFSNSRSEMNVSTLELGDSALYLCASSLRTSGEVAYEQYFGPGTRLTVT.

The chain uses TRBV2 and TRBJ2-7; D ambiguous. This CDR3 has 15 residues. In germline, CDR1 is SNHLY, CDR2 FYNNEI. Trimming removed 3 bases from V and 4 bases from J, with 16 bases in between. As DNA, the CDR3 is TGTGCCAGCAGTGATCCGACAAGGACCCGATACGAGCAGTACTTC. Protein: CASSDPTRTRYEQYF.

CDR3 loop: CASKGRPGSLIQYF. DNA for the CDR3: TGTGCCAGTAAAGGCAGACCGGGCAGCTTGATTCAGTACTTC. The J gene is TRBJ2-4, the V gene TRBV19; no reliable D call. Germline-derived CDR1 and CDR2 are LNHDA and SQIVND (reference sequence). V shed 7 bases and J shed 10 bases, with 20 bases lying between them. The CDR3 has 14 amino acids.

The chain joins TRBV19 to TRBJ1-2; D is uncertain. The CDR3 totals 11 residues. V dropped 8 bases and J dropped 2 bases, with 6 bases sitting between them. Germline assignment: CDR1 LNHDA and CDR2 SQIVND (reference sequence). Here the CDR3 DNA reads TGTGCCAGTGCCTTAAACTATGGCTACACCTTC. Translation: CASALNYGYTF.

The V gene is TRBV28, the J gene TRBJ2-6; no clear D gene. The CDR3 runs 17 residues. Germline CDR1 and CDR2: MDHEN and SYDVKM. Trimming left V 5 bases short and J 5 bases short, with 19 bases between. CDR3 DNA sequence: TGTGCCAGCAGTGGGCGTCTGACACAAAGTCGGGCCAACGTCCTGACTTTC. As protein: CASSGRLTQSRANVLTF.

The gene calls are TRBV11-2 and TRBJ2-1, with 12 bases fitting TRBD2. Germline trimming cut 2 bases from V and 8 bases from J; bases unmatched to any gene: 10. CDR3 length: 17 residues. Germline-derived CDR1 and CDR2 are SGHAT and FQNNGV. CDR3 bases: TGTGCCAGCAGCTTAACGGCTAGCGGGAGGGCCAGGGATGAGCAGTTCTTC. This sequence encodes CASSLTASGRARDEQFF.

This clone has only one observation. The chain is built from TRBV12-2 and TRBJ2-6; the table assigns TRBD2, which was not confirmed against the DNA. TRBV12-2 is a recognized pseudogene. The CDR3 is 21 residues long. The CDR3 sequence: CASRLPPRTSGRASGANVLTF. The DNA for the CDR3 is TGTGCAAGTCGCCTCCCCCCCCGGACTAGCGGGAGGGCCAGTGGGGCCAACGTCCTGACTTTC.

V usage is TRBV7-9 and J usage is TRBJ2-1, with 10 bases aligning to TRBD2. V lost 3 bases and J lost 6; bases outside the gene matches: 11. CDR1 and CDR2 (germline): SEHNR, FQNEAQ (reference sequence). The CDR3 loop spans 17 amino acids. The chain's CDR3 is CASSLIGGLAKPNEQFF. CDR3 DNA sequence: TGTGCCAGCAGCTTGATTGGGGGACTAGCGAAACCCAATGAGCAGTTCTTC. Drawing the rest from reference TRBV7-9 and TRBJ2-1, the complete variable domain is DTGVSQNPRHKITKRGQNVTFRCDPISEHNRLYWYRQTLGQGPEFLTYFQNEAQLEKSRLLSDRFSAERPKGSFSTLEIQRTEQGDSAMYLCASSLIGGLAKPNEQFFGPGTRLTVL.

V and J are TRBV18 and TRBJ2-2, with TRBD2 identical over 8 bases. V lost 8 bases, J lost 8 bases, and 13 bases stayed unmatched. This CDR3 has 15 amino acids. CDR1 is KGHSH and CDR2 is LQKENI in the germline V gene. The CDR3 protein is CASHPLAANGGELFF. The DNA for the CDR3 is TGTGCCAGCCACCCACTAGCGGCGAATGGAGGGGAGCTGTTTTTT.

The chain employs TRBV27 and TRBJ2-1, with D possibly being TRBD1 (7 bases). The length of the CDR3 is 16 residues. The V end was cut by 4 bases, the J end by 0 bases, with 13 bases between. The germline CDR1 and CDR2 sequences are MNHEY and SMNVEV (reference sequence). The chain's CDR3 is CASSWAGGLSYNEQFF. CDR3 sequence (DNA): TGTGCCAGCAGTTGGGCAGGGGGGCTCTCCTACAATGAGCAGTTCTTC.

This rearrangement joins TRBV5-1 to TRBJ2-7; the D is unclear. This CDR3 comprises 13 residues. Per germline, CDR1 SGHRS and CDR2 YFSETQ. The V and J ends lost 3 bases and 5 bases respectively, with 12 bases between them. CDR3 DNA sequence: TGCGCCAGCAGCTATGACCTCATAGACGAGCAGTACTTC. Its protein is CASSYDLIDEQYF. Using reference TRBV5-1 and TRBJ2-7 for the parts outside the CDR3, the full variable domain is KAGVTQTPRYLIKTRGQQVTLSCSPISGHRSVSWYQQTPGQGLQFLFEYFSETQRNKGNFPGRFSGRQFSNSRSEMNVSTLELGDSALYLCASSYDLIDEQYFGPGTRLTVT.

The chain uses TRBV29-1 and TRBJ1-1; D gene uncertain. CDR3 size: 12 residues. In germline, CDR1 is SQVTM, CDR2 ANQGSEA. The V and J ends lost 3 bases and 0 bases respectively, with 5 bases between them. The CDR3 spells CSVETLNTEAFF. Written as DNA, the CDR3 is TGCAGCGTTGAGACATTGAACACTGAAGCTTTCTTT.

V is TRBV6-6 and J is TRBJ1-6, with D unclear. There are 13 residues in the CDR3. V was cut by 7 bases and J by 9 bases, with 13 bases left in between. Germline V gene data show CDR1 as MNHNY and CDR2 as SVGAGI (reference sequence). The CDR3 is CASIKGSRSPLHF. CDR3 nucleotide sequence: TGTGCCAGCATAAAAGGGTCTCGTTCACCCCTCCACTTT.

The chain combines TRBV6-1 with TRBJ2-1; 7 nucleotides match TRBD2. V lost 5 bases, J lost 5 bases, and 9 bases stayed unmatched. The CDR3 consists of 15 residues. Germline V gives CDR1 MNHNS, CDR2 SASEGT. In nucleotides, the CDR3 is TGTGCCAGCAGTCCCCGGGACTACAATAACAATGAGCAGTTCTTC. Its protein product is CASSPRDYNNNEQFF.

CDR3 in DNA: TGTGCCATCAGTGAGTTTGGCCAGGGGTACACCGGGGAGCTGTTTTTT. Its translation: CAISEFGQGYTGELFF. The chain uses TRBV10-3 and TRBJ2-2; tentative D call: TRBD1 (6 bases). The CDR3 loop spans 16 amino acids. Germline assignment: CDR1 ENHRY and CDR2 SYGVKD. V was cut by 1 base and J by 3 bases, with 12 bases left in between.

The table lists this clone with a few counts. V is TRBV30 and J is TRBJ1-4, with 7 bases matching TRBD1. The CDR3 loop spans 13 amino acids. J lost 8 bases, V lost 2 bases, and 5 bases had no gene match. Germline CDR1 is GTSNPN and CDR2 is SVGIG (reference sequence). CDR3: CAWSWQGGEKLFF. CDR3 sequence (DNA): TGTGCCTGGAGTTGGCAGGGGGGCGAAAAACTGTTTTTT.

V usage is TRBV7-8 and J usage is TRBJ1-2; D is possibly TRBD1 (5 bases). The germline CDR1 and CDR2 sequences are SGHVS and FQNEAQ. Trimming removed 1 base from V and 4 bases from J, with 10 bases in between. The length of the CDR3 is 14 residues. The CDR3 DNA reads TGTGCCAGCAGCTTAGGGGGGGGACCCTATGGCTACACCTTC. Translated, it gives CASSLGGGPYGYTF.

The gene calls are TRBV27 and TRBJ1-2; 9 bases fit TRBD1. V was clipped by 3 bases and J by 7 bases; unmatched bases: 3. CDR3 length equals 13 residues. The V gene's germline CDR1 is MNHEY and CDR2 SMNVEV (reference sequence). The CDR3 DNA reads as TGTGCCAGCAGTTTTACAGGGGGCTCTGGCTACACCTTC. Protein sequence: CASSFTGGSGYTF.

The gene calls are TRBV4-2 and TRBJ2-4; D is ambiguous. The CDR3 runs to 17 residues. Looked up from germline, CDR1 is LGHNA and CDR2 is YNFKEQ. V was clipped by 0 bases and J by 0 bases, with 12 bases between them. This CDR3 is CASSQDGQYLAKNIQYF. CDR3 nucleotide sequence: TGTGCCAGCAGCCAAGATGGCCAGTACCTAGCCAAAAACATTCAGTACTTC.